The 12 T cell receptor beta chains below come from one sample, sequenced in a study of shared clonotypes between healthy human individuals (dated by TCRdb to the early 2020s). CD8 naive samples were CD45RO-negative cells positively selected for CCR7, giving a CD45RA+CCR7+ population that excluded TemRA cells. Libraries were prepared through the immunoSEQ multiplex PCR assay. TCRdb holds this immuneACCESS table with in-frame rearrangements only. Some clones are missing; in checked studies, unresolved V genes explain under half, and the rest has no known cause. Present in this sample are hundreds of thousands of clones, around 96% of which were seen just once. Under 0.25% of the sample belongs to the ten largest clones. Sequenced: naive CD8+ T cells sorted from blood. Explained via the paper, the cell subset or site label denotes: CD45RA+CCR7+. The source of these receptors is a man aged 25 to 45 in good health.

The rearrangement joins TRBV7-9 to TRBJ1-3; TRBD1 agrees at 8 bases. CDR1 SEHNR and CDR2 FQNEAQ come from the germline V gene (reference sequence). V was clipped by 5 bases and J by 1 base; unmatched bases: 7. The CDR3 is 16 residues long. This CDR3 is CASSPPGGDSGNTIYF. The CDR3 region has the DNA TGTGCCAGCAGCCCCCCAGGGGGCGATTCTGGAAACACCATATATTTT.

The chain joins TRBV18 to TRBJ1-3; D call uncertain. V dropped 2 bases and J dropped 3 bases, with 14 bases sitting between them. The CDR3 consists of 16 residues. Germline CDR1 is KGHSH and CDR2 is LQKENI. DNA of the CDR3: TGTGCCAGCTCACCAAGGGCCCGTCGTGTTGGAAACACCATATATTTT. Protein: CASSPRARRVGNTIYF.

Only one count was recorded for this clone. The chain has TRBV29-1 and TRBJ2-3; no clear D gene. There are 12 residues in the CDR3. Trimming removed 3 bases at V and 4 bases at J, with 8 bases between. The V gene's germline CDR1 is SQVTM and CDR2 ANQGSEA. The CDR3 DNA sequence: TGCAGCGTTGATTTGGGCCCAGATACGCAGTATTTT. Its protein is CSVDLGPDTQYF.

The chain employs TRBV7-9 and TRBJ2-5; TRBD2 is a possible D gene (7 bases). This CDR3 is 16 amino acids long. From germline, CDR1 is SEHNR and CDR2 FQNEAQ (reference sequence). Trimming removed 3 bases at V and 5 bases at J, with 19 bases between. The CDR3 reads CASSFSPSGGRETQYF. As DNA, the CDR3 is TGTGCCAGCAGCTTTTCACCTTCGGGGGGCCGGGAGACCCAGTACTTC.

V is TRBV10-3 and J is TRBJ1-1; 7 positions agree with TRBD1. CDR3 size: 14 residues. Germline V gene sequence: CDR1 ENHRY, CDR2 SYGVKD. V lost 11 bases to trimming and J lost 0 bases; unmatched junction nucleotides: 9. This CDR3 reads CAARDSDMNTEAFF. The CDR3 DNA reads as TGTGCCGCGAGGGACAGCGACATGAACACTGAAGCTTTCTTT.

The CDR3 protein is CASTWRVLAGDNEQFF. The CDR3 DNA reads TGCGCCAGCACCTGGCGGGTTCTAGCGGGGGACAATGAGCAGTTCTTC. The V and J genes are TRBV4-1 and TRBJ2-1, with 10 bases identical to TRBD2. V was clipped by 7 bases and J by 5 bases; unmatched bases: 11. Germline V gene data show CDR1 as MGHRA and CDR2 as YSYEKL. The CDR3 is 16 residues long.

V gene TRBV6-5 combines with J gene TRBJ2-7; D perhaps matches TRBD1 (6 bases). CDR1 MNHEY and CDR2 SVGAGI come from the germline V gene. CDR3 length equals 12 residues. Trimming removed 6 bases from V and 5 bases from J, with 11 bases in between. The CDR3 loop is CASSREGDEQYF. The CDR3 DNA follows: TGTGCCAGCAGCCGCGAGGGGGACGAGCAGTACTTC.

This sequence joins TRBV9 and TRBJ1-1; possibly TRBD1 for D (6 bases). V dropped 4 bases and J dropped 3 bases, with 19 bases sitting between them. This CDR3 is built from 16 residues. Germline V CDR1 and CDR2: SGDLS, YYNGEE. CDR3 loop: CASSPWTVDGDTEAFF. DNA of the CDR3: TGTGCCAGCAGCCCATGGACAGTTGACGGGGACACTGAAGCTTTCTTT.

The chain combines TRBV4-1 with TRBJ2-3, with TRBD2 identical over 8 bases. This CDR3 contains 16 residues. With 0 bases clipped from V and 9 bases from J, the junction kept 11 bases outside the gene matches. The germline V gene has CDR1 MGHRA and CDR2 YSYEKL. CDR3 in amino acids: CASSQESSGSDGTQYF. The CDR3 DNA sequence: TGCGCCAGCAGCCAAGAGTCTAGCGGGTCCGACGGAACGCAGTATTTT.

The CDR3 protein is CSALRTAQYF. CDR3 in DNA: TGCAGCGCCCTGCGGACGGCCCAGTACTTC. The V call is TRBV29-1, the J call TRBJ2-5; D is uncertain. The CDR3 contains 10 residues. Germline V gene lookup returns CDR1 SQVTM and CDR2 ANQGSEA. V was trimmed by 7 bases and J by 9 bases, leaving 12 bases between them. The variable domain in full, with the rest retrieved from reference TRBV29-1 and TRBJ2-5, is SAVISQKPSRDICQRGTSLTIQCQVDSQVTMMFWYRQQPGQSLTLIATANQGSEATYESGFVIDKFPISRPNLTFSTLTVSNMSPEDSSIYLCSALRTAQYFGPGTRLLVL.

The J gene is TRBJ1-1, the V gene TRBV5-1; D call uncertain. CDR1 SGHRS and CDR2 YFSETQ come from the germline V gene. V was shortened by 7 bases and J by 1 base, with 8 bases between the two germline ends. CDR3 length: 12 amino acids. Here the CDR3 reads CASGYTNTEAFF. The CDR3 nucleotides are TGCGCCAGCGGTTACACGAACACTGAAGCTTTCTTT.

The V gene is TRBV6-5, the J gene TRBJ2-7; 15 bases agree with TRBD2. In germline, CDR1 is MNHEY, CDR2 SVGAGI. With 2 bases clipped from V and 4 bases from J, the junction kept 0 bases outside the gene matches. CDR3 length: 15 residues. The DNA for the CDR3 is TGTGCCAGCAGTTACGGGACTAGCGGGAGGTACGAGCAGTACTTC. It yields the protein CASSYGTSGRYEQYF.